A selection of T cell receptor beta chains follows, all from one sample in a study of human T cells and chemical hapten exposure. TCRdb recomputed calls from the RACE reads with MiXCR, one row per CDR3 protein. The table lists around 71,000 distinct CDR3 sequences, 9.8% of them singletons. Sequencing was performed on whole blood, taken in connection with sensitization to the hapten diphenylcyclopropenone (DPC). The receptors originated from a woman between 35 and 50 years old with alopecia areata. Some clones in this sample may be carry-over from other donors' samples. CDR3s include the opening cysteine and the closing phenylalanine or tryptophan.

j_call v_call cdr3_aa
TRBJ1-2 TRBV7-2 CASSLGGEDGYTF
TRBJ2-7 TRBV18 CASSPPWDRTPTDTYEQYF
TRBJ2-7 TRBV29-1 CSALDKAGALEQYF
TRBJ2-7 TRBV20-1 CSATPRGTGFSYEQYF
TRBJ1-2 TRBV6-6 CASTEPQPPGYTF
TRBJ2-7 TRBV5-4 CASSPTPYYEQYF
TRBJ2-2 TRBV11-1 CASSLGTTNTGELFF
TRBJ2-7 TRBV7-9 CASSLGGLYEQYF
TRBJ2-1 TRBV4-2 CASSQGAGALGNEQFF
TRBJ1-5 TRBV19 CASSIQTGQPQHF
TRBJ2-3 TRBV6-5 CASSLEVYQDTSLSDTQYF
TRBJ1-5 TRBV12-3/TRBV12-4 CASSSSPGQGSGPQHF
TRBJ2-1 TRBV18 CASSPAGGLLDEQFF
TRBJ1-5 TRBV19 CASSTTGTGQPQHF
TRBJ1-1 TRBV30 CAWRWLSGTEAFF
TRBJ1-3 TRBV7-9 CASSTRTGSFTIYF
TRBJ1-2 TRBV4-3 CASSQPGLPLGYTF
TRBJ2-1 TRBV5-8 CASSLYTAFSGARDNEQFF
TRBJ2-1 TRBV9 CASSVGGGGYNEQFF
TRBJ1-5 TRBV6-2/TRBV6-3 CASRTGGNQPQHF
TRBJ2-7 TRBV7-2 CASSLGGLANSYEQYF
TRBJ2-3 TRBV28 CASSLGTGSTDTQYF
TRBJ1-5 TRBV12-3/TRBV12-4 CASSLFQGFQPQHF
TRBJ2-7 TRBV23-1 CASAIGAPAGVREGEQYF
TRBJ1-5 TRBV12-5 CAGETGIHQPQHF
TRBJ2-1 TRBV7-2 CASTSLPRNEQFF
TRBJ1-2 TRBV10-3 CAIREALGGYTF
TRBJ1-1 TRBV2 CASSPGRSTEAFF
TRBJ1-1 TRBV3-1 CASSQNQVNTEAFF
TRBJ1-4 TRBV12-5 CASGCPASLNEKLFF
TRBJ2-1 TRBV7-3 CASSLIGTPTYNEQFF
TRBJ2-1 TRBV19 CASSSGTSSYNEQFF
TRBJ2-6 TRBV5-3 CASPGRRPF
TRBJ2-7 TRBV29-1 CSVPGTGTSYEQYF
TRBJ2-4 TRBV20-1 CSARNPENSPIQYF
TRBJ1-3 TRBV5-5 CASSSTPGGSRGNTIYF
TRBJ2-5 TRBV6-5 CASSSGTGVTQYF
TRBJ1-6 TRBV27 CASSSWGSPLHF